This T cell receptor beta chain was retrieved from a study of blood T cells in healthy people across ages. Trimming removed 3 bases from V and 8 bases from J, with 16 bases in between. CDR3 length: 13 amino acids. Germline loops: CDR1 SQVTM, CDR2 ANQGSEA. The second PCR ran roughly 7 to 12 cycles with a sample-barcoded 5' primer and J-beta primers. Using its own MiXCR run on the 5' RACE reads, TCRdb lists one record per CDR3 protein. The repertoire holds approximately 730,000 distinct CDR3 sequences, with roughly 50% as singletons. Findings and limits, study-wide: Correlation between TCR beta diversity and naive T cell percentage was strong.

On this clonotype: Its antigen is unknown.

The sample taken for sequencing was blood. The gene calls are TRBV29-1 and TRBJ1-2; D gene unclear. The clonotype originates from a man aged 80 or over in good health. Here the CDR3 reads CSVEGMAGNGYTF. The DNA for the CDR3 is TGCAGCGTTGAGGGAATGGCGGGGAACGGCTACACCTTC.